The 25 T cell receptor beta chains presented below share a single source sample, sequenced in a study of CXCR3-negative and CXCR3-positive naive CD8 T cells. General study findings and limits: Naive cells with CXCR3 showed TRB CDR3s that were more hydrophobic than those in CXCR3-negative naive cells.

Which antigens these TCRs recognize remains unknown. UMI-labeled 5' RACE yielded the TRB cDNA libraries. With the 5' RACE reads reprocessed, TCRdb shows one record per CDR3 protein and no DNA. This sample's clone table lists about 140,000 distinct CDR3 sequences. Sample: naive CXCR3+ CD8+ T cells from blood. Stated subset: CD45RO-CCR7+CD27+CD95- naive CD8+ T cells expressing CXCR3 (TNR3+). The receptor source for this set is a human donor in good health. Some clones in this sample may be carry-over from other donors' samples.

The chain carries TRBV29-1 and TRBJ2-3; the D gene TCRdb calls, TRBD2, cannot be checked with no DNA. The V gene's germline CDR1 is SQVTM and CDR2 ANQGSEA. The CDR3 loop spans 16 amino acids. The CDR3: CSANGGRASSTDTQYF.

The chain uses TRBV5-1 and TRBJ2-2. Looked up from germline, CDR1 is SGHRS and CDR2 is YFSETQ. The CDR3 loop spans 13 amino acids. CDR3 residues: CASMQVDTGELFF. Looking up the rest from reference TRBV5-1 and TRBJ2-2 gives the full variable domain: KAGVTQTPRYLIKTRGQQVTLSCSPISGHRSVSWYQQTPGQGLQFLFEYFSETQRNKGNFPGRFSGRQFSNSRSEMNVSTLELGDSALYLCASMQVDTGELFFGEGSRLTVL.

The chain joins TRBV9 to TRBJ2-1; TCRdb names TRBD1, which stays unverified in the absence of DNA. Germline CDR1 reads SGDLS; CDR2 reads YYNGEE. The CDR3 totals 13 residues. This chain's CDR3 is CASKGDGYNEQFF.

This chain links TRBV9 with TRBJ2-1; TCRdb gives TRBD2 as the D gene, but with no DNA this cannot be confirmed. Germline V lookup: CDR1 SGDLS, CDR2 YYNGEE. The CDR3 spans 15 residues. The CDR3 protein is CASSPTSGGNNEQFF.

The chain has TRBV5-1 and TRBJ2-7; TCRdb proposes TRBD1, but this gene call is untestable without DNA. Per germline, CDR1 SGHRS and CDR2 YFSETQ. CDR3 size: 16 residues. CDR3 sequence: CASSREPGQGAYEQYF.

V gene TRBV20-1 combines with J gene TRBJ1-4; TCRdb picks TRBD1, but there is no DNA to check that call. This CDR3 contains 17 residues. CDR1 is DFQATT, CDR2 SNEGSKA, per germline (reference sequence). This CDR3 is CSARRRQGVAPNEKLFF.

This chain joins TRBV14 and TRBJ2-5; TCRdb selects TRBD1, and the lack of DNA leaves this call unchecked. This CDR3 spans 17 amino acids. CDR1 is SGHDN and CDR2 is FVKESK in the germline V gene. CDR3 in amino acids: CASSQDPRQGAQETQYF. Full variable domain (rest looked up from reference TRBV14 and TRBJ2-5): EAGVTQFPSHSVIEKGQTVTLRCDPISGHDNLYWYRRVMGKEIKFLLHFVKESKQDESGMPNNRFLAERTGGTYSTLKVQPAELEDSGVYFCASSQDPRQGAQETQYFGPGTRLLVL.

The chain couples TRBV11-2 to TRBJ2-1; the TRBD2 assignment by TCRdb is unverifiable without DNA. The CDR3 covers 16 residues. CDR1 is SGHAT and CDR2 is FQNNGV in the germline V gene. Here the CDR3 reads CASSLPWGEAYNEQFF.

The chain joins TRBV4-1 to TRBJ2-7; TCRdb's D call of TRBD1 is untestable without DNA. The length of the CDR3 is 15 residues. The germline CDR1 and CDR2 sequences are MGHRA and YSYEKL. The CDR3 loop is CASSQEGTRANEQYF.

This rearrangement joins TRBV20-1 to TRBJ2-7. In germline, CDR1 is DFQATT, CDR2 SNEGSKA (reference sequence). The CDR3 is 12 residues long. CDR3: CSASGTYYGQYF.

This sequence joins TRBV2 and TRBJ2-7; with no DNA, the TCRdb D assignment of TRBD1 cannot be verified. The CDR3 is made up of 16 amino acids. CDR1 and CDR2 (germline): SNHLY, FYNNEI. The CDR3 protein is CASSAGRQGVHYEQYF.

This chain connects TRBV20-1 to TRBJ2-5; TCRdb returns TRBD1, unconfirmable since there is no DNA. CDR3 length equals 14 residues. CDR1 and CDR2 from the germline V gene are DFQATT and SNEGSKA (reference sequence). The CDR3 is CSARASDPGETQYF.

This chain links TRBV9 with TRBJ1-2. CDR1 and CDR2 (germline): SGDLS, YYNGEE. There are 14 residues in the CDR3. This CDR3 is CASSVSSWGQTYTF.

The CDR3 region is CASSIVGELFF. The genes are TRBV19 and TRBJ2-2. CDR1 LNHDA and CDR2 SQIVND come from the germline V gene (reference sequence). This CDR3 has 11 amino acids.

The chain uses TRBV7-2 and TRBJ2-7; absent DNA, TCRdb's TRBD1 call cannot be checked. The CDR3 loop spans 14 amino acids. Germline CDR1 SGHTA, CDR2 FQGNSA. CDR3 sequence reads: CASSRGDTPYEQYF.

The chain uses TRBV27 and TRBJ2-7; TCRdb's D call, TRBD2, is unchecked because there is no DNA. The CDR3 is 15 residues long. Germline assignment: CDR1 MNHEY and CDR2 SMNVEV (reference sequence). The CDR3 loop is CASSISSGGFYEQYF.

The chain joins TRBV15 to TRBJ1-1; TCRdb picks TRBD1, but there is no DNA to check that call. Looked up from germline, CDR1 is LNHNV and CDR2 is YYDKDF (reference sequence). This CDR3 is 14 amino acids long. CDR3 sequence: CATRRTGGNTEAFF.

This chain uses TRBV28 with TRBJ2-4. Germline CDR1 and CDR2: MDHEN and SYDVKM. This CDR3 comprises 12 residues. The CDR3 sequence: CASSLTRNIQYF.

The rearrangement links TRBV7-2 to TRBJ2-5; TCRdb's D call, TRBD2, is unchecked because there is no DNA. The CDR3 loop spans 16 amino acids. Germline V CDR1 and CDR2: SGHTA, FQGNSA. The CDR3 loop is CASSFLAGPRQETQYF.

The CDR3 sequence is CASGIGWGAGYGYTF. The rearrangement links TRBV27 to TRBJ1-2; there is no DNA to check the TCRdb D call of TRBD1. Germline values: CDR1 MNHEY, CDR2 SMNVEV (reference sequence). The CDR3 is 15 residues long.

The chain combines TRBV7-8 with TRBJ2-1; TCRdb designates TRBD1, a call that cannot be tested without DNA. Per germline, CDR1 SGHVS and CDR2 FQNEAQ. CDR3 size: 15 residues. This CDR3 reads CASSTGPGGNDEQFF.

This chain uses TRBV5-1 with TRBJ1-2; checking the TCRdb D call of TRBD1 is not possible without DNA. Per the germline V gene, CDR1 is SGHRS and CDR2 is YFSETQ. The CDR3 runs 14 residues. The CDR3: CASSLEQGAYGYTF.

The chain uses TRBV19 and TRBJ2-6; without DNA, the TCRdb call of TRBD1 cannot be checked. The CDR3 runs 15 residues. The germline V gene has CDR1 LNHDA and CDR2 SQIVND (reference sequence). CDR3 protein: CASTPAGSGANVLTF.

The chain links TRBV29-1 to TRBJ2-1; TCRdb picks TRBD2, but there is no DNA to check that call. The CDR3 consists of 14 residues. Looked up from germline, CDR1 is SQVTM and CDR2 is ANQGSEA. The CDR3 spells CSVAGSGGSNEQFF.

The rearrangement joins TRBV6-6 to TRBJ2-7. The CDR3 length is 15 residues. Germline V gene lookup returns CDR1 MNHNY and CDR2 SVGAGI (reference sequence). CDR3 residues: CASSNHPGTPYEQYF.